These T cell receptor beta chains were read from a single sample in a study of regulatory T cells in long-lasting Graves disease. One entry per CDR3 protein results from TCRdb running MiXCR on the multiplex PCR reads. The table lists about 620,000 distinct CDR3 sequences, under 20% of them singletons. This sample also appeared in a second study, on T cells in Graves' hyperthyroidism and ophthalmopathy.

The material was peripheral blood mononuclear cells (PBMCs), obtained at new diagnosis, from a patient treated with antithyroid drugs. These receptor sequences come from a woman under 40 with Graves disease. The CDR3 runs from the conserved cysteine through the conserved F or W. D genes are given only for firm matches. Rows give clone size only sometimes, using once, few, many, or a class for an expanded clone.

.	.	TRBV3-1	CASSQDTGLYNEQFF
.	.	TRBV28	CASSPSRRGEKLFF
many	TRBD1	TRBV28	CASSSSTGKPYEQYF
many	TRBD2	TRBV28	CASSLSGLAIGELFF
few	TRBD2	TRBV27	CASSLRPTSAKETQYF
few	.	TRBV20-1	CSARVGQSTMGYTF
.	TRBD2	TRBV9	CASSVSGRQETQYF
.	.	TRBV6-1	CASSEPGAYSYNEQFF
.	.	TRBV6-4	CASSDSNGGGGSPNSPLHF
many	.	TRBV6-2/TRBV6-3	CASSYADGRYGYTF